Listed below are T cell receptor beta chains from one sample, sequenced in a study of blood T cell repertoires in COVID-19. TCRdb keeps only in-frame clones here, not all; method: immunoSEQ multiplex PCR. The table has fewer than 120,000 clones, around 68% seen once. Input material: peripheral blood. These receptors were obtained from an older woman with acute or convalescent COVID-19. Each CDR3 is given with its conserved first and last residue. Each record gives: J gene, D gene, V gene, CDR3 protein. A D gene is named only where the DNA matches it firmly.

J: TRBJ1-6; D: NA; V: TRBV18; CDR3: CASSHNRENSPLHF
J: TRBJ1-1; D: NA; V: TRBV4-3; CDR3: CASSRRQNTEAFF
J: TRBJ2-7; D: NA; V: TRBV27; CDR3: CASSFNNEQYF
J: TRBJ1-5; D: NA; V: TRBV14; CDR3: CASSHGGPGQPQHF
J: TRBJ2-6; D: NA; V: TRBV24-1; CDR3: CATSGGPGANVLTF
J: TRBJ2-1; D: TRBD2; V: TRBV5-4; CDR3: CASRSGGPNDNEQFF
J: TRBJ2-7; D: TRBD2; V: TRBV5-8; CDR3: CASSSSGGVGEQYF
J: TRBJ1-2; D: NA; V: TRBV5-1; CDR3: CASSLDAGNYGYTF
J: TRBJ1-1; D: TRBD1; V: TRBV27; CDR3: CASSLRQGVSEAFF
J: TRBJ2-7; D: NA; V: TRBV29-1; CDR3: CSVKIPGQVSYEQYF
J: TRBJ2-3; D: TRBD2; V: TRBV5-4; CDR3: CASSLGGGTGDTQYF
J: TRBJ1-1; D: NA; V: TRBV14; CDR3: CASSQGLMTTEAFF
J: TRBJ1-1; D: NA; V: TRBV9; CDR3: CASGGRRNTEAFF
J: TRBJ2-3; D: NA; V: TRBV7-9; CDR3: CASSSRLESTDTQYF
J: TRBJ1-1; D: TRBD1; V: TRBV6-4; CDR3: CASRGDRGKTEAFF
J: TRBJ2-5; D: NA; V: TRBV10-3; CDR3: CAISESETLAKETQYF
J: TRBJ2-4; D: TRBD1; V: TRBV10-3; CDR3: CAINPPSTDRGRKNIQYF
J: TRBJ1-4; D: NA; V: TRBV11-3; CDR3: CASSLGVNEKLFF
J: TRBJ2-1; D: TRBD1; V: TRBV7-2; CDR3: CASSVQGARMNEQFF
J: TRBJ1-2; D: TRBD1; V: TRBV27; CDR3: CASSLSGAGQSYGYTF
J: TRBJ1-5; D: TRBD1; V: TRBV6-1; CDR3: CASSESPGQGTYQPQHF
J: TRBJ1-4; D: NA; V: TRBV7-9; CDR3: CASSPRTVLGEKLFF
J: TRBJ1-5; D: NA; V: TRBV5-5; CDR3: CASSLAAGRSNQPQHF
J: TRBJ1-5; D: TRBD1; V: TRBV5-4; CDR3: CASSFGGTGHQPQHF
J: TRBJ1-5; D: NA; V: TRBV5-1; CDR3: CASSLDGQPNQPQHF
J: TRBJ2-3; D: TRBD2; V: TRBV7-9; CDR3: CASTLSGGARVDTQYF
J: TRBJ1-5; D: NA; V: TRBV10-3; CDR3: CAISDRRSQPQHF
J: TRBJ2-7; D: TRBD2; V: TRBV10-2; CDR3: CASKLTSGGEQYF
J: TRBJ2-1; D: TRBD1; V: TRBV5-4; CDR3: CASSLGQGAEQFF
J: TRBJ1-1; D: TRBD1; V: TRBV10-3; CDR3: CAISPGQGAVEAFF
J: TRBJ2-5; D: TRBD2; V: TRBV30; CDR3: CAWLAGGIQETQYF
J: TRBJ1-5; D: NA; V: TRBV6-1; CDR3: CASSDLRQPQHF
J: TRBJ2-6; D: NA; V: TRBV28; CDR3: CATGSGANVLTF
J: TRBJ2-6; D: NA; V: TRBV3-1/TRBV3-2; CDR3: CASSQGSSGANVLTF
J: TRBJ2-2; D: TRBD1; V: TRBV7-7; CDR3: CASSARTGRWTGELFF
J: TRBJ2-7; D: NA; V: TRBV11-2; CDR3: CASSLAAVHPNFYEQYF
J: TRBJ1-2; D: TRBD1; V: TRBV5-8; CDR3: CASVRGRNVGYTF
J: TRBJ2-7; D: TRBD1; V: TRBV14; CDR3: CASSPGTGRYEQYF
J: TRBJ2-7; D: NA; V: TRBV30; CDR3: CAWSAAYEQYF
J: TRBJ1-2; D: NA; V: TRBV23-1; CDR3: CASSQARGAYEGYTF
J: TRBJ1-4; D: TRBD1; V: TRBV4-2; CDR3: CASSLGTGSEKLFF
J: TRBJ1-2; D: NA; V: TRBV30; CDR3: CAWSWEYGYTF
J: TRBJ2-7; D: TRBD1; V: TRBV4-1; CDR3: CASSQVRDRVYEQYF
J: TRBJ2-6; D: NA; V: TRBV4-3; CDR3: CASSQDVHSGANVLTF
J: TRBJ1-4; D: NA; V: TRBV6-5; CDR3: CASHRAGHEKLFF
J: TRBJ1-1; D: TRBD1; V: TRBV4-1; CDR3: CASSQVAGTGTVTEAFF
J: TRBJ1-2; D: NA; V: TRBV19; CDR3: CASSITGGREGNGYTF
J: TRBJ1-2; D: NA; V: TRBV20-1; CDR3: CSALYNYGYTF
J: TRBJ1-1; D: NA; V: TRBV6-1; CDR3: CASSDGGLIGNTEAFF
J: TRBJ1-5; D: NA; V: TRBV27; CDR3: CASSFLPLGGQPQHF
J: TRBJ1-3; D: TRBD1; V: TRBV28; CDR3: CASSSQGAGGNTIYF
J: TRBJ2-7; D: NA; V: TRBV5-8; CDR3: CASSLSVQFTYEQYF
J: TRBJ1-1; D: NA; V: TRBV19; CDR3: CASSIGARNTEAFF
J: TRBJ1-2; D: NA; V: TRBV30; CDR3: CAWSPRTEPASYGYTF